This TCR beta chain was captured by sequencing in a study of metastatic and nonmetastatic thyroid tumors. About the research overall: Repertoire comparisons spanned blood and tumor or nodule tissue from malignant and benign thyroid patients.

The table lists this clone with many counts. Its antigen is not known. Germline loops: CDR1 MDHEN, CDR2 SYDVKM. Trimming at V came to 8 bases and at J to 3 bases, leaving 6 bases not matched to a gene. This CDR3 has 13 amino acids. Study results and limitations: Reports indicated that malignant thyroid tumors showed significantly higher TCR beta diversity than benign nodules did, in blood and tumor.

Under the authors' procedure: To classify distant metastasis in papillary thyroid cancer, a model was built from CDR3 differences across clinicopathological groups. TCRdb re-called the PCR reads with MiXCR. The V and J calls shown here were made by TCRdb, not taken from the authors' results. The data contain 15,000 to 20,000 clones, 34% of them singletons. No patient received treatment before thyroid surgery. This clonotype was obtained from a female donor with papillary thyroid cancer or a benign thyroid nodule (not recorded which). Some clones in this sample may be carry-over from other donors' samples. The sequencing input was tumor tissue. V usage is TRBV28 and J usage is TRBJ2-5; 7 nucleotides line up with TRBD1. In nucleotides, the CDR3 is TGTGCCAGCGTCGACAGGGAAGAAGAGACCCAGTACTTC. It specifies CASVDREEETQYF.